This T cell receptor (beta chain) stems from a study of Ad26.COV2.S vaccination and SARS-CoV-2 variants. Indicated treatment: some 20 received Ad26.COV2.S at low or high dose, single or two shots; about 5 received placebo; per-sample allocation not given. Following the first vaccine or placebo injection, samples were taken on day 63. Based in Boston, the donor was an adult of 18-55 years. Expressing Wuhan-strain SARS-CoV-2 spike, an Ad26 vector served as the vaccine. The trim removed 4 bases at V and 4 bases at J, leaving 6 bases unmatched. The germline gives CDR1 SGHDT, CDR2 YYEEEE. CDR3 length equals 15 residues. Repertoires were generated with immunoSEQ multiplex PCR, while TCRdb's copy carries only in-frame clones and drops some. The sample lists about 400,000 clones; 92% were seen once.

The sample here was peripheral blood, taken in a trial of Ad26.COV2.S vaccine versus placebo. The V gene is TRBV5-6, the J gene TRBJ1-5; TRBD1 matches at 9 bases. The TCR was taken from a person between 18 and 65 years old who received the Ad26.COV2.S COVID-19 vaccine or a placebo. CDR3 sequence reads: CASSPRTGENQPQHF. The CDR3 DNA follows: TGTGCCAGCAGCCCCCGGACAGGGGAAAATCAGCCCCAGCATTTT.